What follows are 9 T cell receptor beta chains derived from one specimen sequenced in a study of blood T cells in healthy people across ages. Primers used in a second PCR of about 7 to 12 cycles were a sample-barcoded 5' primer and a J-beta primer mix. TCRdb re-called the 5' RACE reads with MiXCR, one entry per CDR3 protein. Among roughly 500,000 distinct CDR3 sequences listed, approximately 25% were seen once. The sequenced material came from blood. The receptors here all came from a woman aged 70-85 years in good health.

The V gene is TRBV7-8, the J gene TRBJ1-3; no definite D call. The CDR3 loop spans 16 amino acids. The germline V gene has CDR1 SGHVS and CDR2 FQNEAQ. Trimming took off 5 bases at V and 3 bases at J, with 17 bases between the two ends. The CDR3 loop reads CASSAINSFGGNTIYF. For the CDR3, the DNA is TGTGCCAGCAGCGCCATTAACTCCTTTGGTGGAAACACCATATATTTT.

The chain employs TRBV6-2 or TRBV6-3 and TRBJ1-1; D not resolved. The germline V and J ends were trimmed by 3 bases and 2 bases, with 10 bases remaining between them. Germline loops: CDR1 MNHEY, CDR2 SVGEGT. There are 14 residues in the CDR3. CDR3 sequence: CASSYIGPNTEAFF. CDR3 nucleotide sequence: TGTGCCAGCAGTTATATCGGGCCCAACACTGAAGCTTTCTTT.

Comments on this clonotype: The junction does not match germline at one end; this may be a read error. This chain links TRBV28 with TRBJ1-1, with D possibly being TRBD1 (6 bases). CDR3 length equals 13 residues. Germline CDR1 and CDR2: MDHEN and SYDVKM. The DNA for the CDR3 is TGTGCCGGCAGTTTATCTCGACAGGACGAAGCTTTCTTT. Its translation is CAGSLSRQDEAFF.

The sample holds a few counts of this clonotype. The V call is TRBV18, the J call TRBJ2-5; D unclear. The last part of the DNA fits TRBJ2-7 better; the J call may be wrong. The CDR3 sequence is 16 residues long. Looked up from germline, CDR1 is KGHSH and CDR2 is LQKENI. The CDR3: CASSHALSSNTYEQYF. The CDR3 nucleotides read TGTGCCAGCTCACATGCCTTGAGCTCCAACACCTACGAGCAGTACTTC.

This clonotype was observed a handful of times. The chain is built from TRBV7-2 and TRBJ2-3, with TRBD2 matching over 7 bases. The CDR3 is made up of 14 amino acids. V lost 2 bases and J lost 5; bases outside the gene matches: 4. CDR1 and CDR2 from the germline V gene are SGHTA and FQGNSA. The CDR3: CASSLYGTIDTQYF. DNA of the CDR3: TGTGCCAGCAGCTTATACGGGACTATAGATACGCAGTATTTT. The full variable domain, its missing parts supplied by reference TRBV7-2 and TRBJ2-3, is GAGVSQSPSNKVTEKGKDVELRCDPISGHTALYWYRQSLGQGLEFLIYFQGNSAPDKSGLPSDRFSAERTGGSVSTLTIQRTQQEDSAVYLCASSLYGTIDTQYFGPGTRLTVL.

This clonotype has a single count. The chain employs TRBV7-8 and TRBJ2-5; no clear D. The germline V and J ends were trimmed by 5 bases and 7 bases, with 14 bases remaining between them. The CDR3 has 13 amino acids. CDR1 and CDR2 (germline): SGHVS, FQNEAQ. The CDR3 DNA reads as TGTGCCAGCAGCCCGGGCCTGATGGGGACCCAGTACTTC. This gives the protein CASSPGLMGTQYF.

There are a few counts of this clonotype. This rearrangement joins TRBV4-3 to TRBJ1-2; maybe TRBD1 (5 bases). This CDR3 comprises 16 residues. V gave up 4 bases and J gave up 0 bases, with 15 bases separating them. Germline V CDR1 and CDR2: LGHNA, YSLEER. This CDR3 reads CASSRGGDASNYGYTF. CDR3 bases: TGCGCCAGCAGCCGCGGGGGGGACGCCTCTAACTATGGCTACACCTTC.

The chain recombines TRBV4-2 with TRBJ2-5; D possibly corresponds to TRBD2 (6 bases). Per germline, CDR1 LGHNA and CDR2 YNFKEQ. V lost 2 bases to trimming and J lost 3 bases, with 16 bases between them. The CDR3 sequence is 16 residues long. The CDR3 loop reads CASSQIPRDSEETQYF. The CDR3, as DNA: TGTGCCAGCAGCCAAATCCCCCGGGACTCGGAAGAGACCCAGTACTTC.

This clonotype was picked up a small number of times. Sequence at one end of the junction differs from germline and may be a read error. The chain carries TRBV4-3 and TRBJ2-7; D may be TRBD2 (6 bases). The germline V gene has CDR1 LGHNA and CDR2 YSLEER. The CDR3 extends over 16 amino acids. CDR3 nucleotide sequence: TGCACCAGCAGCCAAGTGTGGAGGGGATCCGGCTACGAGCAGTACTTC. This sequence encodes CTSSQVWRGSGYEQYF.